These T cell receptor beta chains were read from a single sample in a study of control samples from healthy donors and cancer patients. The table came from immunoSEQ multiplex PCR; TCRdb's copy has only in-frame clones and leaves some out. This sample carries roughly 100,000 clones, about four fifths of them seen once, and the ten largest clones take roughly an eighth. Sequenced: blood. The source of these receptors is a woman between 50 and 59 years old in good health. CDR3s include the opening cysteine and the closing phenylalanine or tryptophan. A D gene is named only where the DNA matches it firmly. Not all rows give a size; the values are once, few, many and, for expanded clones, a class.

clone size: .; D gene: TRBD1; V gene: TRBV7-9; J gene: TRBJ1-1; CDR3 protein: CASSLDGAGGSTEAFF; CDR3 DNA: TGTGCCAGCAGCTTAGACGGGGCAGGGGGTTCCACTGAAGCTTTCTTT
clone size: .; D gene: .; V gene: TRBV9; J gene: TRBJ1-2; CDR3 protein: CASSLGEGGNYGYTF; CDR3 DNA: TGTGCCAGCAGCCTCGGGGAGGGAGGTAACTATGGCTACACCTTC
clone size: .; D gene: .; V gene: TRBV5-1; J gene: TRBJ1-1; CDR3 protein: CASSLVQGMNTEAFF; CDR3 DNA: TGCGCCAGCAGCTTGGTGCAGGGGATGAACACTGAAGCTTTCTTT
clone size: .; D gene: .; V gene: TRBV28; J gene: TRBJ2-5; CDR3 protein: CASSSNRQARGETQYF; CDR3 DNA: TGTGCCAGCAGTTCCAATCGACAGGCAAGGGGAGAGACCCAGTACTTC
clone size: .; D gene: TRBD1; V gene: TRBV2; J gene: TRBJ1-5; CDR3 protein: CASSGGRGHDQPQHF; CDR3 DNA: TGTGCCAGCAGTGGGGGCAGGGGGCACGATCAGCCCCAGCATTTT
clone size: .; D gene: TRBD2; V gene: TRBV28; J gene: TRBJ2-1; CDR3 protein: CASTVSGGAAYNEQFF; CDR3 DNA: TGTGCCAGCACGGTTAGCGGGGGGGCCGCCTACAATGAGCAGTTCTTC
clone size: .; D gene: .; V gene: TRBV5-1; J gene: TRBJ2-7; CDR3 protein: CASSRDSYEQYF; CDR3 DNA: TGCGCCAGCAGCAGGGATTCCTACGAGCAGTACTTC
clone size: few; D gene: .; V gene: TRBV18; J gene: TRBJ1-5; CDR3 protein: CASSPAQGSNQPQHF; CDR3 DNA: TGTGCCAGCTCACCCGCTCAGGGAAGCAATCAGCCCCAGCATTTT
clone size: .; D gene: TRBD1; V gene: TRBV6-6; J gene: TRBJ1-2; CDR3 protein: CASSPRGGRGNYGYTF; CDR3 DNA: TGTGCCAGCAGTCCCCGAGGGGGCAGGGGTAACTATGGCTACACCTTC
clone size: .; D gene: .; V gene: TRBV19; J gene: TRBJ2-1; CDR3 protein: CASSITHGPRYEQFF; CDR3 DNA: TGTGCCAGTAGTATAACCCATGGACCCCGGTATGAGCAGTTCTTC
clone size: few; D gene: .; V gene: TRBV3-1/TRBV3-2; J gene: TRBJ1-4; CDR3 protein: CASSQGLQGATNEKLFF; CDR3 DNA: TGTGCCAGCAGCCAAGGATTACAGGGAGCAACTAATGAAAAACTGTTTTTT
clone size: .; D gene: TRBD1; V gene: TRBV5-1; J gene: TRBJ1-6; CDR3 protein: CASSLGDRGGNSPLHF; CDR3 DNA: TGCGCCAGCAGCTTAGGAGACAGGGGGGGTAATTCACCCCTCCACTTT
clone size: .; D gene: TRBD2; V gene: TRBV18; J gene: TRBJ2-1; CDR3 protein: CASSPGLAGVVHEQFF; CDR3 DNA: TGTGCCAGCTCACCAGGACTAGCGGGAGTAGTTCATGAGCAGTTCTTC
clone size: .; D gene: .; V gene: TRBV2; J gene: TRBJ1-4; CDR3 protein: CASSKDSNEKLFF; CDR3 DNA: TGTGCCAGCAGCAAGGACAGTAATGAAAAACTGTTTTTT
clone size: .; D gene: TRBD1; V gene: TRBV25-1; J gene: TRBJ1-1; CDR3 protein: CASSESGGRKAFF; CDR3 DNA: TGTGCCAGCAGTGAATCAGGGGGCAGAAAAGCTTTCTTT
clone size: .; D gene: .; V gene: TRBV6-1; J gene: TRBJ1-2; CDR3 protein: CASSAGWAAPYYGYTF; CDR3 DNA: TGTGCCAGCAGTGCGGGCTGGGCAGCCCCATACTATGGCTACACCTTC
clone size: .; D gene: .; V gene: TRBV4-1; J gene: TRBJ1-6; CDR3 protein: CASSQDSRVSYNSPLHF; CDR3 DNA: TGCGCCAGCAGCCAAGATAGCAGGGTCTCCTATAATTCACCCCTCCACTTT
clone size: .; D gene: TRBD2; V gene: TRBV9; J gene: TRBJ2-1; CDR3 protein: CASSVVSEPRGGLVF; CDR3 DNA: TGTGCCAGCAGCGTAGTGTCCGAGCCCCGGGGGGGCCTAGTCTTC
clone size: .; D gene: .; V gene: TRBV3-1/TRBV3-2; J gene: TRBJ1-1; CDR3 protein: CASSPLMGISPEAFF; CDR3 DNA: TGTGCCAGCAGCCCCCTCATGGGTATCTCCCCTGAAGCTTTCTTT
clone size: few; D gene: .; V gene: TRBV30; J gene: TRBJ2-3; CDR3 protein: CAWIGGGGTDTQYF; CDR3 DNA: TGTGCCTGGATTGGCGGAGGGGGCACAGATACGCAGTATTTT
clone size: .; D gene: .; V gene: TRBV6-1; J gene: TRBJ1-2; CDR3 protein: CASSEVFGNYGYTF; CDR3 DNA: TGTGCCAGCAGTGAAGTTTTTGGTAACTATGGCTACACCTTC
clone size: .; D gene: TRBD1; V gene: TRBV3-1/TRBV3-2; J gene: TRBJ1-1; CDR3 protein: CASSNRGQGNTEAFF; CDR3 DNA: TGTGCCAGCAGCAACCGGGGACAGGGGAACACTGAAGCTTTCTTT
clone size: once; D gene: .; V gene: TRBV27; J gene: TRBJ2-7; CDR3 protein: CASMGRPSYEQYF; CDR3 DNA: TGTGCCAGCATGGGCAGGCCCTCCTACGAGCAGTACTTC
clone size: .; D gene: .; V gene: TRBV24-1; J gene: TRBJ2-2; CDR3 protein: CATSEGDPNTGELFF; CDR3 DNA: TGTGCCACCAGTGAAGGTGACCCTAACACCGGGGAGCTGTTTTTT